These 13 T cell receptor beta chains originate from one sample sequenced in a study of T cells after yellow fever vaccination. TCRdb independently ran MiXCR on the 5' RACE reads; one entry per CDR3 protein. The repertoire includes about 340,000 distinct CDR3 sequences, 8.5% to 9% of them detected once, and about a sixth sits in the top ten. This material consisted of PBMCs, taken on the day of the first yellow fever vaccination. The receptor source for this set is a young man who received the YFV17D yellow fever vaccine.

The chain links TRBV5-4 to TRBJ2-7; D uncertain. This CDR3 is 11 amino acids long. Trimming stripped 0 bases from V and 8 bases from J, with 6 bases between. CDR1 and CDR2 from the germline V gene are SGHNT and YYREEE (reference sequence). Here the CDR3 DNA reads TGTGCCAGCAGCTTGGAAGTTCAGCAGTACTTC. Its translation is CASSLEVQQYF.

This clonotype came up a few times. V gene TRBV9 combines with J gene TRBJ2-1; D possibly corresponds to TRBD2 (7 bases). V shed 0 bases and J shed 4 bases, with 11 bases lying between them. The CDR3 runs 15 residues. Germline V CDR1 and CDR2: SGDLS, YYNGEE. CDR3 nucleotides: TGTGCCAGCAGCGTAGGCGGGGGCGAATACAATGAGCAGTTCTTC. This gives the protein CASSVGGGEYNEQFF.

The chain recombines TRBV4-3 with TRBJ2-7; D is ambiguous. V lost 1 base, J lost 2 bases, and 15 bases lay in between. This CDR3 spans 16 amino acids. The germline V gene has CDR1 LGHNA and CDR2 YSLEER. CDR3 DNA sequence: TGCGCCAGCAGCCAAGCCCCTACATCTCTCCCCTACGAGCAGTACTTC. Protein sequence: CASSQAPTSLPYEQYF.

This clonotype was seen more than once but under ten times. Here the CDR3 reads CASSSGAGDEQFF. CDR3 nucleotide sequence: TGCGCCAGCAGCTCGGGGGCGGGGGATGAGCAGTTCTTC. The chain combines TRBV5-1 with TRBJ2-1, with D possibly being TRBD2 (7 bases). The CDR3 is made up of 13 amino acids. Per the germline V gene, CDR1 is SGHRS and CDR2 is YFSETQ. V shed 3 bases and J shed 8 bases, with 12 bases lying between them.

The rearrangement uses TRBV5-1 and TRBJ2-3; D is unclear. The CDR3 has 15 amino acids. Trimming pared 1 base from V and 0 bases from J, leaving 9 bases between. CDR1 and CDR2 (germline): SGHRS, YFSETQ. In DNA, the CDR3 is TGCGCCAGCAGCTTGAGTGTCGGGAGCACAGATACGCAGTATTTT. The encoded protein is CASSLSVGSTDTQYF.

CDR3: CASSHAGTGSTGELFF. In nucleotides, the CDR3 is TGTGCCAGCAGCCATGCTGGGACAGGGAGCACCGGGGAGCTGTTTTTT. This chain links TRBV14 with TRBJ2-2, with 9 bases identical to TRBD1. The V gene's germline CDR1 is SGHDN and CDR2 FVKESK. CDR3 length: 16 residues. Losses at the gene ends were 3 bases for V and 4 bases for J; bases not matched to a gene: 6.

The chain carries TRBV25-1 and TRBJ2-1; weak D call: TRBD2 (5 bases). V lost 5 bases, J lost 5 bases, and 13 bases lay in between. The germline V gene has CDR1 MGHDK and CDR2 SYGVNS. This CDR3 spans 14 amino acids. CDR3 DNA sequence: TGTGCCAGCAGTTTATGGACTTACGACAATGAGCAGTTCTTC. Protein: CASSLWTYDNEQFF.

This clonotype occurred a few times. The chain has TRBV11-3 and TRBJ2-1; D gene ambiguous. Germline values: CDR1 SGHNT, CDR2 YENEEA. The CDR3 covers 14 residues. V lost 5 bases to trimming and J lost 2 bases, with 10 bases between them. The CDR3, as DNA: TGTGCCAGCAGCCAACGTAACGCCTACAATGAGCAGTTCTTC. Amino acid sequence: CASSQRNAYNEQFF. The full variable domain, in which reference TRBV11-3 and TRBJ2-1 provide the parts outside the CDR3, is EAGVVQSPRYKIIEKKQPVAFWCNPISGHNTLYWYLQNLGQGPELLIRYENEEAVDDSQLPKDRFSAERLKGVDSTLKIQPAELGDSAVYLCASSQRNAYNEQFFGPGTRLTVL.

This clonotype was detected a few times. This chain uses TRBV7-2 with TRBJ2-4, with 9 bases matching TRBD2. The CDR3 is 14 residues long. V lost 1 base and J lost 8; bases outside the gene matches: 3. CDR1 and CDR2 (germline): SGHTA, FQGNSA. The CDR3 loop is CASSLVAGADIQYF. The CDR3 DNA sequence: TGTGCCAGCAGCTTAGTAGCGGGGGCGGACATTCAGTACTTC.

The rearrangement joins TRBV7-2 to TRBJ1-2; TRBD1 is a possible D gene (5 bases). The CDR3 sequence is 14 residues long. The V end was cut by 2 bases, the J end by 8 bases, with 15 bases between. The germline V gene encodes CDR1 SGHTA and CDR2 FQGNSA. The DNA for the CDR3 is TGTGCCAGCAGCTTAAAGCTGGAGGGGCGAGGCTACACCTTC. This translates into CASSLKLEGRGYTF.

The CDR3 DNA reads as TGTGCCAGCAGCTTAGAAAGGGGCGCGGCCCAGTACTTC. Translating gives CASSLERGAAQYF. This chain joins TRBV7-8 and TRBJ2-5; possibly TRBD1 for D (5 bases). Germline V lookup: CDR1 SGHVS, CDR2 FQNEAQ. This CDR3 is 13 amino acids long. V lost 1 base and J lost 9, with 12 bases in between.

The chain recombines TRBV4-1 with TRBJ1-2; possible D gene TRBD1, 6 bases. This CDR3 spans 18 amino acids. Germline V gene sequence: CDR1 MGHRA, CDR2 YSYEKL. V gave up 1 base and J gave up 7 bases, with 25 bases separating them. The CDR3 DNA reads TGCGCCAGCAGCCAAGTCCCTCTCCTCAGGGGCCACGCCGGTGGCTACACCTTC. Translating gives CASSQVPLLRGHAGGYTF.

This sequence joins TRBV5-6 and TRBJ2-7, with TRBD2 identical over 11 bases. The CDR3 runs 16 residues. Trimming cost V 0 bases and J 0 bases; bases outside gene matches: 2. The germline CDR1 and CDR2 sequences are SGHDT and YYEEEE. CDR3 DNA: TGTGCCAGCAGCTTGGCTAGCGGGGGGTACTCCTACGAGCAGTACGTC. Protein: CASSLASGGYSYEQYV.